This T cell receptor (beta chain) was obtained from a study of T cell clusters in autoimmune cytopenias. TRB amplification used around 260 ng of peripheral blood genomic DNA. TRB was amplified by touch-down multiplex PCR, primer pools A and B combined. TCRdb re-called the multiplex PCR reads, yielding one record per CDR3 amino acid sequence without DNA. This sample's table reports 3,100 or so distinct CDR3 sequences. The CDR3 covers 15 residues. Germline-derived CDR1 and CDR2 are MNHEY and SVGAGI. Sequencing was carried out using peripheral blood. The clonotype originates from a human donor with an autoimmune cytopenia or autoimmune hepatitis (not recorded which). The V call is TRBV6-5, the J call TRBJ2-2. The CDR3 loop is CASSYSLATSGELFF.